This T cell receptor beta chain emerged from a study of blood T cell repertoires in COVID-19. The wider study: From the United States, Italy and Spain came samples of acute and convalescent COVID-19. T cells, B-cell-depleted T cells, or PBMCs provided the cDNA or gDNA that served as material.

V was cut by 8 bases and J by 0 bases, with 11 bases left in between. The CDR3 loop spans 14 amino acids. Germline V gene lookup returns CDR1 SNHLY and CDR2 FYNNEI. In the authors' methods: Amplifying reference gene primers gave estimates of nucleated cell counts. TCRdb's table, derived via immunoSEQ multiplex PCR, lists solely in-frame clones and lacks some. V and J calls and clone size are as listed in that table; D and trimming were resolved from the DNA. The sample has roughly 80,000 clones; about 85% are singletons. The origin of this receptor is a man aged 55 to 70 with active or convalescent COVID-19. V usage is TRBV2 and J usage is TRBJ2-1; D is unresolved. The sample taken for sequencing was peripheral blood. CDR3 protein: CASVSVTSYNEQFF. The CDR3 DNA is TGTGCCAGCGTTTCAGTAACCTCCTACAATGAGCAGTTCTTC. Full variable domain (remainder filled in from reference TRBV2 and TRBJ2-1): EPEVTQTPSHQVTQMGQEVILRCVPISNHLYFYWYRQILGQKVEFLVSFYNNEISEKSEIFDDQFSVERPDGSNFTLKIRSTKLEDSAMYFCASVSVTSYNEQFFGPGTRLTVL.